The present TCR beta chain was sequenced within a study of molecular identifiers for immune sequencing clone quantification. Whole-study results and caveats: Detectable among around 1 million naive cells, according to reports, was Jurkat TCR RNA spiked in from one cell. Highly expanded clones may be undercounted when identical TCR molecules share barcodes.

Listed TCR primers and previously described methods were used for bulk TCR libraries. TCRdb itself ran the PCR reads through MiXCR, one entry per CDR3 protein. This table holds 80,000 to 100,000 distinct CDR3 sequences, approximately 24% found once. Concerning this clonotype itself: As yet, its antigen is unknown. Just one base apart from a much larger clone, this may be a read error.

Preparation of naive CD8 libraries involved roughly 19,000 to 1,100,000 sorted cells and 10%, 30% or 50% RNA. Sequencing input: naive CD8+ T cells from blood, with Jurkat cell RNA spiked in. Subset given: FACS-sorted CD8+CD4-CCR7+CD45RA+ naive T cells. This TCR was sampled from a human donor in good health. Some libraries in this study had Jurkat cell RNA spiked in.

CDR3 sequence reads: CASGDTGELFF. The CDR3, as DNA: TGTGCCAGCGGAGACACCGGGGAGCTGTTTTTT. The V gene is TRBV3-1, the J gene TRBJ2-2; no clear D. CDR1 and CDR2 from the germline V gene are LGHDT and YNNKEL (reference sequence). V lost 8 bases and J lost 3, with 4 bases in between. CDR3 size: 11 residues.